A selection of T cell receptor beta chains follows, all from one sample in a study of blood T cell repertoires in COVID-19. TCRdb keeps only in-frame clones here, not all; method: immunoSEQ multiplex PCR. Of approximately 89,000 clones listed, nearly 80% were seen once; the top ten hold approximately 6.3%. The sample taken for sequencing was peripheral blood. Receptor source: a man aged 70-80 years with COVID-19, enrolled during active disease. The CDR3 runs from the conserved cysteine through the conserved F or W. Fields, in order: D gene, V gene, clone size, J gene, CDR3 length, CDR3 protein, CDR3 DNA. A D gene is named only where the DNA matches it firmly. Clone size is shown for a subset of rows, as once, few, many or a class of expanded clone.

D: TRBD1; V: TRBV27; size: .; J: TRBJ1-2; length: 17; CDR3: CASSPNPRDSLSYGYTF; DNA: TGTGCCAGCAGTCCAAACCCCCGGGACAGCCTCTCCTATGGCTACACCTTC
D: .; V: TRBV2; size: .; J: TRBJ2-2; length: 14; CDR3: CASSFLLNTGELFF; DNA: TGTGCCAGCAGTTTCTTACTGAACACCGGGGAGCTGTTTTTT
D: .; V: TRBV11-3; size: .; J: TRBJ2-1; length: 13; CDR3: CASSLGSGNEQFF; DNA: TGTGCCAGCAGCTTAGGGTCCGGGAATGAGCAGTTCTTC
D: TRBD1; V: TRBV7-2; size: .; J: TRBJ1-2; length: 15; CDR3: CASSRQGRANYGYTF; DNA: TGTGCCAGCAGCAGACAGGGGAGAGCTAACTATGGCTACACCTTC
D: .; V: TRBV7-8; size: .; J: TRBJ2-7; length: 16; CDR3: CASSLTGVGSSYEQYF; DNA: TGTGCCAGCAGCTTAACGGGAGTGGGAAGCTCCTACGAGCAGTACTTC
D: TRBD2; V: TRBV6-5; size: .; J: TRBJ2-1; length: 15; CDR3: CASRLAGATYNEQFF; DNA: TGTGCCAGCAGGCTAGCGGGGGCCACCTACAATGAGCAGTTCTTC
D: .; V: TRBV12-5; size: .; J: TRBJ1-3; length: 16; CDR3: CASGLVIAGTGNTIYF; DNA: TGTGCTAGTGGTTTGGTAATTGCAGGGACTGGAAACACCATATATTTT
D: TRBD2; V: TRBV7-2; size: .; J: TRBJ2-4; length: 16; CDR3: CASSLDYSGAKNIQYF; DNA: TGTGCCAGCAGCTTAGATTATAGCGGGGCTAAAAACATTCAGTACTTC
D: .; V: TRBV13; size: .; J: TRBJ2-3; length: 15; CDR3: CASSLKGRPTDTQYF; DNA: TGTGCCAGCAGCTTAAAGGGGCGACCGACAGATACGCAGTATTTT
D: .; V: TRBV5-1; size: .; J: TRBJ2-7; length: 14; CDR3: CASSLGAGLYEQYF; DNA: TGCGCCAGCAGCTTGGGTGCGGGTCTCTACGAGCAGTACTTC
D: .; V: TRBV7-2; size: .; J: TRBJ2-3; length: 13; CDR3: CASTQGGADTQYF; DNA: TGTGCCAGCACCCAGGGGGGAGCAGATACGCAGTATTTT
D: TRBD2; V: TRBV4-3; size: few; J: TRBJ2-7; length: 18; CDR3: CASSQTGLTSDTSYEQYF; DNA: TGCGCCAGCAGCCAAACCGGGCTAACTAGCGACACCTCCTACGAGCAGTACTTC
D: TRBD2; V: TRBV27; size: .; J: TRBJ2-5; length: 13; CDR3: CASSMGGVETQYF; DNA: TGTGCCAGCAGTATGGGAGGGGTAGAGACCCAGTACTTC
D: TRBD1; V: TRBV6-5; size: few; J: TRBJ1-6; length: 15; CDR3: CASSYQNTGDSPLHF; DNA: TGTGCCAGCAGCTACCAAAATACAGGGGATTCACCCCTCCACTTT
D: TRBD1; V: TRBV29-1; size: once; J: TRBJ2-2; length: 15; CDR3: CSVRKGTGNSGELFF; DNA: TGCAGCGTACGAAAGGGGACAGGGAATTCCGGGGAGCTGTTTTTT
D: .; V: TRBV27; size: .; J: TRBJ1-2; length: 13; CDR3: CASRPGGGYGYTF; DNA: TGTGCCAGCAGGCCGGGAGGCGGCTATGGCTACACCTTC
D: .; V: TRBV6-5; size: .; J: TRBJ1-1; length: 16; CDR3: CASSYSNRQMNTEAFF; DNA: TGTGCCAGCAGTTACTCGAATAGACAGATGAACACTGAAGCTTTCTTT
D: TRBD1; V: TRBV9; size: once; J: TRBJ1-2; length: 15; CDR3: CASSPSGQAPDGYTF; DNA: TGTGCCAGCAGCCCAAGCGGACAGGCCCCCGATGGCTACACCTTC
D: .; V: TRBV9; size: .; J: TRBJ1-2; length: 15; CDR3: CASSVGFRGLNRYTF; DNA: TGTGCCAGCAGCGTAGGGTTCAGGGGTTTGAATCGCTACACCTTC
D: .; V: TRBV9; size: .; J: TRBJ1-1; length: 14; CDR3: CASSGSWATTEAFF; DNA: TGTGCCAGCAGCGGTTCTTGGGCAACCACTGAAGCTTTCTTT
D: .; V: TRBV19; size: .; J: TRBJ2-3; length: 17; CDR3: CASSISGRGEGTDTQYF; DNA: TGTGCCAGTAGTATCTCGGGCAGGGGAGAGGGCACAGATACGCAGTATTTT
D: .; V: TRBV7-2; size: .; J: TRBJ1-5; length: 15; CDR3: CASSVGGVSNQPQHF; DNA: TGTGCCAGCAGCGTTGGGGGGGTAAGCAATCAGCCCCAGCATTTT
D: .; V: TRBV19; size: .; J: TRBJ1-5; length: 15; CDR3: CASSWGIASNQPQHF; DNA: TGTGCCAGTAGTTGGGGCATTGCATCCAATCAGCCCCAGCATTTT
D: .; V: TRBV6-5; size: .; J: TRBJ2-7; length: 14; CDR3: CASSPTRQRDEQYF; DNA: TGTGCCAGCAGTCCAACGCGGCAGAGGGACGAGCAGTACTTC
D: .; V: TRBV9; size: .; J: TRBJ1-2; length: 14; CDR3: CASSVATTNYGYTF; DNA: TGTGCCAGCAGCGTAGCAACAACTAACTATGGCTACACCTTC
D: .; V: TRBV4-1; size: once; J: TRBJ1-1; length: 14; CDR3: CASSGPTVNTEAFF; DNA: TGCGCCAGCAGCGGACCGACAGTGAACACTGAAGCTTTCTTT
D: TRBD1; V: TRBV9; size: .; J: TRBJ1-2; length: 15; CDR3: CASSADRGLLGGYTF; DNA: TGTGCCAGCAGCGCCGACAGGGGGCTGCTGGGTGGCTACACCTTC
D: TRBD2; V: TRBV6-6; size: .; J: TRBJ2-7; length: 15; CDR3: CASRNSGTREGEQYF; DNA: TGTGCCAGCAGAAACTCCGGGACTAGAGAGGGCGAGCAGTACTTC
D: .; V: TRBV6-2/TRBV6-3; size: .; J: TRBJ2-7; length: 14; CDR3: CASSSNPVAYEQYF; DNA: TGTGCCAGCAGTTCCAACCCGGTGGCCTACGAGCAGTACTTC
D: .; V: TRBV12-3/TRBV12-4; size: .; J: TRBJ2-3; length: 13; CDR3: CASRQPVTDTQYF; DNA: TGTGCCAGCAGACAACCCGTGACAGATACGCAGTATTTT
D: TRBD2; V: TRBV7-2; size: .; J: TRBJ2-7; length: 15; CDR3: CASSLERLAGGEQYF; DNA: TGTGCCAGCAGCTTAGAGAGGCTAGCGGGGGGCGAGCAGTACTTC
D: TRBD1; V: TRBV3-1/TRBV3-2; size: .; J: TRBJ2-5; length: 16; CDR3: CASSQLDRGLQETQYF; DNA: TGTGCCAGCAGCCAATTAGACAGGGGGCTTCAAGAGACCCAGTACTTC
D: TRBD1; V: TRBV5-1; size: .; J: TRBJ2-7; length: 14; CDR3: CASSPTGTTYEQYF; DNA: TGCGCCAGCAGCCCGACAGGGACCACCTACGAGCAGTACTTC
D: .; V: TRBV27; size: .; J: TRBJ1-6; length: 12; CDR3: CASSQGYSPLHF; DNA: TGTGCCAGCAGCCAGGGGTATTCACCCCTCCACTTT
D: TRBD2; V: TRBV5-4; size: .; J: TRBJ2-7; length: 17; CDR3: CASSLGSSGRAGREQYF; DNA: TGTGCCAGCAGCTTGGGATCAAGCGGGAGGGCAGGGCGCGAGCAGTACTTC
D: TRBD1; V: TRBV4-3; size: .; J: TRBJ1-6; length: 15; CDR3: CASSLSGQENSPLHF; DNA: TGCGCCAGCAGCCTCTCAGGACAGGAAAATTCACCCCTCCACTTT
D: .; V: TRBV13; size: .; J: TRBJ2-1; length: 12; CDR3: CASSPINNEQFF; DNA: TGTGCCAGCAGTCCCATCAACAATGAGCAGTTCTTC
D: .; V: TRBV11-3; size: .; J: TRBJ2-1; length: 16; CDR3: CASSLSYSSSYNEQFF; DNA: TGTGCCAGCAGCTTATCTTATTCTAGCTCCTACAATGAGCAGTTCTTC
D: .; V: TRBV7-6; size: few; J: TRBJ2-3; length: 19; CDR3: CASSLRGGRLPTSTDTQYF; DNA: TGTGCCAGCAGCTTAAGGGGGGGTAGGCTACCAACGAGCACAGATACGCAGTATTTT
D: .; V: TRBV30; size: .; J: TRBJ1-2; length: 15; CDR3: CAWSADNGRNYGYTF; DNA: TGTGCCTGGAGTGCGGACAACGGTAGGAACTATGGCTACACCTTC
D: .; V: TRBV20-1; size: .; J: TRBJ2-7; length: 11; CDR3: CSARAQYEQYF; DNA: TGCAGTGCTAGAGCCCAGTACGAGCAGTACTTC
D: TRBD2; V: TRBV11-2; size: .; J: TRBJ2-5; length: 18; CDR3: CASSLGVSGGFFQETQYF; DNA: TGTGCCAGCAGCTTAGGTGTTAGCGGGGGGTTTTTCCAAGAGACCCAGTACTTC
D: TRBD2; V: TRBV30; size: .; J: TRBJ2-1; length: 14; CDR3: CAWSFGAGYNEQFF; DNA: TGTGCCTGGAGCTTCGGAGCGGGATACAATGAGCAGTTCTTC
D: TRBD1; V: TRBV25-1; size: .; J: TRBJ1-2; length: 13; CDR3: CASSDETGLGYTF; DNA: TGTGCCAGCAGTGACGAGACAGGGCTTGGCTACACCTTC
D: TRBD2; V: TRBV5-4; size: .; J: TRBJ2-5; length: 15; CDR3: CASSLSGGAYETQYF; DNA: TGTGCCAGCAGCCTTAGCGGGGGGGCCTATGAGACCCAGTACTTC
D: .; V: TRBV6-6; size: once; J: TRBJ1-6; length: 15; CDR3: CASSYGASTYSPLHF; DNA: TGTGCCAGCAGTTACGGGGCGAGCACTTATTCACCCCTCCACTTT
D: .; V: TRBV28; size: few; J: TRBJ2-5; length: 13; CDR3: CASSLNIQETQYF; DNA: TGTGCCAGCAGTTTAAACATCCAAGAGACCCAGTACTTC
D: .; V: TRBV5-1; size: once; J: TRBJ2-7; length: 12; CDR3: CASSLDSGEPYF; DNA: TGCGCCAGCAGCTTGGACTCCGGGGAGCCGTACTTC